This is a list of T cell receptor beta chains from one sample in a study of human T cells and chemical hapten exposure. TCRdb ran MiXCR on the RACE reads and lists one entry per CDR3 protein. Of about 290,000 distinct CDR3 sequences in the sample, roughly 7.7% were seen once. Sequencing used whole blood, obtained in connection with sensitization to the hapten diphenylcyclopropenone (DPC). Every receptor here comes from a young man with alopecia areata. Some clones in this sample may be carry-over from other donors' samples. CDR3s include the opening cysteine and the closing phenylalanine or tryptophan. A D gene is named only where the DNA matches it firmly. The size of a clone is reported for some rows only, either as once, few or many, or as a class for expanded clones.

>many|-|TRBJ2-3|TRBV5-1
TGCGCCAGCAGCTTGGGTGGGGGCTCAGATACGCAGTATTTT
CASSLGGGSDTQYF
>-|-|TRBJ2-3|TRBV7-9
TGTGCCAGCAGGGACATTACAGATACGCAGTATTTT
CASRDITDTQYF
>many|-|TRBJ2-2|TRBV10-3
TGTGCCACCTCACCACAGGGTGATACCGGGGAGCTGTTTTTT
CATSPQGDTGELFF
>few|-|TRBJ2-3|TRBV12-3/TRBV12-4
TGTGCCAGCAGTTTTGACTTTCTCTCGGATACGCAGTATTTT
CASSFDFLSDTQYF
>-|-|TRBJ2-2|TRBV20-1
TGCAGTGCTAGAGATGGGACGAACACCGGGGAGCTGTTTTTT
CSARDGTNTGELFF
>many|-|TRBJ2-6|TRBV7-9
TGTGCCAGCAGCCCACCGACAGGCCTCTCTGGGGCCAACGTCCTGACTTTC
CASSPPTGLSGANVLTF
>many|TRBD1|TRBJ1-6|TRBV5-1
TGCGCCAGCAGCAGAGGACAGGGCGTCGGTTCACCCCTCCACTTT
CASSRGQGVGSPLHF
>many|TRBD1|TRBJ2-2|TRBV6-2/TRBV6-3
TGTGCCAGCACCGACGGCGGCAGGGGGCTAGCCGGGGAGCTGTTTTTT
CASTDGGRGLAGELFF
>-|-|TRBJ1-1|TRBV3-1
TGTACCAGCAGCCAAGCCGTAAGGGATGAAGCTTTCTTT
CTSSQAVRDEAFF
>-|-|TRBJ2-5|TRBV5-1
TGCGCCAGCAGTCTTACAGGGTTTCAAGAGACCCAGTACTTC
CASSLTGFQETQYF
>few|-|TRBJ1-5|TRBV6-2/TRBV6-3
TGTGCCAGCAGTTACAGGGCAGCATCTAGCAATCAGCCCCAGCATTTT
CASSYRAASSNQPQHF
>few|-|TRBJ1-3|TRBV7-2
TGTGCCAGCAGCTTAGCAGGGCGTAATCCTGGAAACACCATATATTTT
CASSLAGRNPGNTIYF
>-|TRBD2|TRBJ2-4|TRBV27
TGTGCCAGCAGTTCGTCAATGGCTAGCGGAACAAACATTCAGTACTTC
CASSSSMASGTNIQYF
>-|-|TRBJ1-2|TRBV12-3/TRBV12-4
TGTGCCAGCAGTTTTTCGGGGGGCTTTAACTATGGCTACACCTTC
CASSFSGGFNYGYTF
>many|-|TRBJ2-7|TRBV4-3
TGCGCCAGCAGCCAAGATCCCTACGAGCAGTACTTC
CASSQDPYEQYF
>-|-|TRBJ2-5|TRBV7-2
TGTGCCAGCAGCTTAGCGATCGGAAAAGAGACCCAGTACTTC
CASSLAIGKETQYF
>-|TRBD1|TRBJ1-2|TRBV10-3
TGTGCCATCAGTGGGGGGACAGGCACCCGCCCTTATGGCTACACCTTC
CAISGGTGTRPYGYTF
>few|-|TRBJ2-1|TRBV6-5
TGTGCCAGCAGTCCTAACACAGGGTACAATGAGCAGTTCTTC
CASSPNTGYNEQFF
>many|-|TRBJ1-1|TRBV27
TGTGCCAGCAGTTTATCGGTGCCGGGAGGAGTGGTGAACACTGAAGCTTTCTTT
CASSLSVPGGVVNTEAFF
>few|-|TRBJ1-6|TRBV20-1
TGCAGTGCTAGAGATCGCCAGGGAAACATTTCACCCCTCCACTTT
CSARDRQGNISPLHF
>many|TRBD1|TRBJ2-7|TRBV29-1
TGCAGCGCTAGACAGGGTTACGAGCAGTACTTC
CSARQGYEQYF
>-|-|TRBJ1-5|TRBV19
TGTGCCAGTAGTATAGATAACGGCAGGGTCAATCAGCCCCAGCATTTT
CASSIDNGRVNQPQHF
>-|-|TRBJ1-3|TRBV29-1
TGCAGCGTTGCTGTCAGTGGAGGACCTGGAAACACCATATATTTT
CSVAVSGGPGNTIYF
>many|-|TRBJ2-6|TRBV20-1
TGCAGTGCTGAAAGTTACTCTGGGGCCAACGTCCTGACTTTC
CSAESYSGANVLTF
>few|-|TRBJ1-2|TRBV11-2
TGTGCCAGCAGCCCGATACAGGGTCGGTATGGCTACACCTTC
CASSPIQGRYGYTF
>few|TRBD1|TRBJ1-1|TRBV9
TGTGCCAGCAGCCCAGACAGGGGAGTCGCTTTCTTT
CASSPDRGVAFF
>-|-|TRBJ1-3|TRBV7-3
TGTGCCAGCAGCCCCTTGGAAGGAAACACCATATATTTT
CASSPLEGNTIYF
>-|TRBD1|TRBJ2-2|TRBV24-1
TGTGCCACCAGTGAGCCGGACAGGCCCAGGGAGCTGTTTTTT
CATSEPDRPRELFF
>-|-|TRBJ2-7|TRBV5-1
TGCGCCAGCAGCGCAACGACAGAGACCTACGAGCAGTACTTC
CASSATTETYEQYF